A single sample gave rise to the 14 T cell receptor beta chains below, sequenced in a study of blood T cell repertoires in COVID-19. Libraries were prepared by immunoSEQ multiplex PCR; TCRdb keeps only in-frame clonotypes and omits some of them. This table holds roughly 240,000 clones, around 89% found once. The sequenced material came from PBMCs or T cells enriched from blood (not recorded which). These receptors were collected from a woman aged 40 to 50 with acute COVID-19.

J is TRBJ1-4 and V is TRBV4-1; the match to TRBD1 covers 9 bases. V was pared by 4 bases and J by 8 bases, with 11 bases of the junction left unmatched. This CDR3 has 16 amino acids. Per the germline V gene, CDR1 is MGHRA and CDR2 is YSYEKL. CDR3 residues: CASSLTRTGVSEKLFF. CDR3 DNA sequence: TGCGCCAGCAGCCTTACTAGGACAGGGGTTTCGGAAAAACTGTTTTTT.

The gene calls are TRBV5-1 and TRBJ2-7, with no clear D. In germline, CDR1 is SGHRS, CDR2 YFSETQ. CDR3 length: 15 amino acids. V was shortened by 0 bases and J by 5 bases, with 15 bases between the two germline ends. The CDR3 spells CASSLGQTATHEQYF. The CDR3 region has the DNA TGCGCCAGCAGCTTGGGGCAAACAGCCACCCACGAGCAGTACTTC.

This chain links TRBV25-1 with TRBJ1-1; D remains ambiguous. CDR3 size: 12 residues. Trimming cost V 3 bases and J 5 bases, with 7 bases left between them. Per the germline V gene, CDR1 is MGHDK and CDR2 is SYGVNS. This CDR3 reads CASSDPGTEAFF. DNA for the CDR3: TGTGCCAGCAGTGACCCGGGAACTGAAGCTTTCTTT.

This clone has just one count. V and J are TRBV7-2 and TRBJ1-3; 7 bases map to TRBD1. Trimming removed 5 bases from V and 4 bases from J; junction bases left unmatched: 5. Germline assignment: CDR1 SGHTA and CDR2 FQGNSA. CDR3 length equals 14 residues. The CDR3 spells CASSKPGQGNTIYF. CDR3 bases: TGTGCCAGCAGCAAGCCGGGACAGGGAAACACCATATATTTT.

CDR3: CATRQNYEQYF. The CDR3 nucleotides read TGTGCCACCCGACAGAACTACGAGCAGTACTTC. The chain employs TRBV6-5 and TRBJ2-7; D is possibly TRBD1 (5 bases). The CDR3 runs to 11 residues. Germline CDR1 and CDR2: MNHEY and SVGAGI. V lost 10 bases and J lost 3, with 10 bases in between.

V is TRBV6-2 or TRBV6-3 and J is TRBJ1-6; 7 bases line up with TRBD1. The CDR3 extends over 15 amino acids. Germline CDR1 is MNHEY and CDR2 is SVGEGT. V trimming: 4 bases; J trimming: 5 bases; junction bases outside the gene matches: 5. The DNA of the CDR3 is TGTGCCAGCAGTTTCAGGGGGTGGAATAATTCACCCCTCCACTTT. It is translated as CASSFRGWNNSPLHF.

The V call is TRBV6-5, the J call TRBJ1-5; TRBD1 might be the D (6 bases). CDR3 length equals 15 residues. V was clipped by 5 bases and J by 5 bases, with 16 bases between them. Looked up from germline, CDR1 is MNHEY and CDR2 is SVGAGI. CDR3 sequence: CASSHLQGSDQPQHF. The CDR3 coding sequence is TGTGCCAGCAGTCATCTACAGGGTTCGGATCAGCCCCAGCATTTT.

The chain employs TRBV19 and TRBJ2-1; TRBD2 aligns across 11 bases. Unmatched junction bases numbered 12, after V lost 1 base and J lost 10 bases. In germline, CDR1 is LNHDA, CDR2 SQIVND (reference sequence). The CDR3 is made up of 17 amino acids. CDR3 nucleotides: TGTGCCAGTAGTATAGGTAGCGGGACTAGCGGCATCCGCGAGCAGTTCTTC. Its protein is CASSIGSGTSGIREQFF.

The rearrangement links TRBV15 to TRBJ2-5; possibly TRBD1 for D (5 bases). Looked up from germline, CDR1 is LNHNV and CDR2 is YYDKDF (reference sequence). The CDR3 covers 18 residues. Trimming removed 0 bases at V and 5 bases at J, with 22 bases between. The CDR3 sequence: CATSRDLGRGPQVETQYF. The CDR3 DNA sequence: TGTGCCACCAGCAGAGATTTGGGGCGCGGTCCCCAAGTGGAGACCCAGTACTTC.

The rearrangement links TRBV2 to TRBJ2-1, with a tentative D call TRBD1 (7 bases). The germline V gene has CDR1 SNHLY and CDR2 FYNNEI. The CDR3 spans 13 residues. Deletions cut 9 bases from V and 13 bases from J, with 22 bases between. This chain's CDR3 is CARADGQEGFQFF. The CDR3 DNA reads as TGTGCCAGAGCAGATGGACAGGAGGGCTTTCAGTTCTTC. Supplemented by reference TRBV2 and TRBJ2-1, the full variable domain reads EPEVTQTPSHQVTQMGQEVILRCVPISNHLYFYWYRQILGQKVEFLVSFYNNEISEKSEIFDDQFSVERPDGSNFTLKIRSTKLEDSAMYFCARADGQEGFQFFGPGTRLTVL.

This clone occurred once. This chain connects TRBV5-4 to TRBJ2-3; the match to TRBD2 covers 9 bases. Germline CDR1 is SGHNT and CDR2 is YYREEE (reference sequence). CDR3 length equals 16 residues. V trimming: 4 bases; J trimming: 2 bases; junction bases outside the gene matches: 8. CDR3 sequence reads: CASSPKSGGITDTQYF. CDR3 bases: TGTGCCAGCAGCCCCAAAAGCGGGGGGATCACAGATACGCAGTATTTT.

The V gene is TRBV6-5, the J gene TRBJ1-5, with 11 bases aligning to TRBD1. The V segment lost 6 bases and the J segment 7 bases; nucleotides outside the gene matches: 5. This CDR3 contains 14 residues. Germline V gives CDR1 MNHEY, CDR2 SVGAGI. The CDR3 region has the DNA TGTGCCAGCAGACGGACAGGGGGCGAACAGCCCCAGCATTTT. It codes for CASRRTGGEQPQHF.

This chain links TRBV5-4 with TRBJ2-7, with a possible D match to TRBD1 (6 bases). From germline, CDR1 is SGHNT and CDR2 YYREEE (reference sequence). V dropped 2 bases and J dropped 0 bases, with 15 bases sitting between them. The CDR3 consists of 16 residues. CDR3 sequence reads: CASSFYRVGVSYEQYV. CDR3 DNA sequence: TGTGCCAGCAGCTTCTACAGGGTAGGTGTCTCCTACGAGCAGTACGTC.

Here the CDR3 reads CASSQNRGRELFF. The CDR3 DNA sequence: TGCGCCAGCAGCCAAAACAGGGGGCGGGAGCTGTTTTTT. V is TRBV4-3 and J is TRBJ2-2; 9 nucleotides line up with TRBD1. After removal of 2 bases from V and 9 bases from J, the junction contained 1 base not matched to a gene. CDR3 length equals 13 residues. Germline assignment: CDR1 LGHNA and CDR2 YSLEER.